This T cell receptor (beta chain) was documented in a study of blood T cells in healthy people across ages. About this clonotype itself: The junction does not match germline at one end; this may be a read error.

Germline loops: CDR1 DFQATT, CDR2 SNEGSKA (reference sequence). The CDR3 runs to 13 residues. It was with a sample-barcoded 5' primer and a J-beta primer mix that a second PCR of about 7 to 12 cycles was run. From the 5' RACE reads, TCRdb called clonotypes with MiXCR, one entry per CDR3 protein. The repertoire includes approximately 780,000 distinct CDR3 sequences, 20% to 30% of them detected once, and 3% sits in the top ten. The same specimen was also included in a second study, on T cells of mothers and their children.

The sample was blood. This sequence originates from a boy younger than 18 in good health. The rearrangement links TRBV20-1 to TRBJ2-5; D is uncertain. The CDR3 bases are TGCAGTGCTACCGAAGCTATTGGAGAGACCCAGTGCTTC. It codes for CSATEAIGETQCF.